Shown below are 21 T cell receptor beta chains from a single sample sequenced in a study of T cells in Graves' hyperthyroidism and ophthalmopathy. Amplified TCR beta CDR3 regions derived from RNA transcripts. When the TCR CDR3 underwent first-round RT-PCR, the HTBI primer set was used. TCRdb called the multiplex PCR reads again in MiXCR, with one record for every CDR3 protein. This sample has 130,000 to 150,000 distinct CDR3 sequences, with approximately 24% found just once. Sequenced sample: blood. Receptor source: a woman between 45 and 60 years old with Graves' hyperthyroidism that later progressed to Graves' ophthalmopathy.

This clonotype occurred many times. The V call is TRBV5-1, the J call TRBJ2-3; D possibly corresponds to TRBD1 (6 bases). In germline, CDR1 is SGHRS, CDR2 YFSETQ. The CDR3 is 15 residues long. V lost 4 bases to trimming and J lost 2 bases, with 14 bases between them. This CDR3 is CASSTGQLITDTQYF. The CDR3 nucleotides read TGCGCCAGCAGCACCGGACAGCTAATCACAGATACGCAGTATTTT.

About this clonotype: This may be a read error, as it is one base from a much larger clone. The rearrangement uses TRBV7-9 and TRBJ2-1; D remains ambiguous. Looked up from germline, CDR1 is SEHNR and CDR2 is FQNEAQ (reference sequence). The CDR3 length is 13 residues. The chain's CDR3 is CASSFRSYNEKFF. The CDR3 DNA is TGTGCCAGCAGCTTCCGCTCCTACAATGAGAAGTTCTTC.

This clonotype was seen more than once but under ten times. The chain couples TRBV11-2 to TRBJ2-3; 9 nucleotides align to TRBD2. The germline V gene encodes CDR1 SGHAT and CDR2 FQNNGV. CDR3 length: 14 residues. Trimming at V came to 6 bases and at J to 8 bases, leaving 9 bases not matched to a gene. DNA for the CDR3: TGTGCCAGCAGTCCTAGCGGGACGCTTGGTACGCAGTATTTT. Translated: CASSPSGTLGTQYF. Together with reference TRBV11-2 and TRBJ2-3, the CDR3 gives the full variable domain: EAGVAQSPRYKIIEKRQSVAFWCNPISGHATLYWYQQILGQGPKLLIQFQNNGVVDDSQLPKDRFSAERLKGVDSTLKIQPAKLEDSAVYLCASSPSGTLGTQYFGPGTRLTVL.

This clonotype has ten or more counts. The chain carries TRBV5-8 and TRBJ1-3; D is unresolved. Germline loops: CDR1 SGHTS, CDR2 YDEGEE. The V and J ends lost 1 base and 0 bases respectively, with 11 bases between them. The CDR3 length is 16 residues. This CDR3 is CASSLIVPSSGNTIYF. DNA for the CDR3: TGTGCCAGCAGCTTGATCGTCCCCTCCTCTGGAAACACCATATATTTT.

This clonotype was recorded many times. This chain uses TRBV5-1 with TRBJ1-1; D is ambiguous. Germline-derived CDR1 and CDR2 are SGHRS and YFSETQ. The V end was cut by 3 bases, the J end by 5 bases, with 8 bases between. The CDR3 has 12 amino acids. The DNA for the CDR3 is TGCGCCAGCAGCTCCAGCATGACTGAAGCTTTCTTT. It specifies CASSSSMTEAFF.

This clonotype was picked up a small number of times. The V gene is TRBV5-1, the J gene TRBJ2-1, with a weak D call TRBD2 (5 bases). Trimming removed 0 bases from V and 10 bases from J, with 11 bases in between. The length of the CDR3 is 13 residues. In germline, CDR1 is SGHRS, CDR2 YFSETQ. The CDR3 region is CASSLERAREQFF. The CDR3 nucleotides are TGCGCCAGCAGCTTGGAGAGGGCTCGGGAGCAGTTCTTC.

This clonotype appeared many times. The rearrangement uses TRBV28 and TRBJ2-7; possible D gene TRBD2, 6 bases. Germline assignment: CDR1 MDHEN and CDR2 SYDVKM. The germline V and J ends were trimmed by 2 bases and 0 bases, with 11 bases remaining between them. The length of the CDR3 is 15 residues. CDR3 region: CASSLAGTYSYEQYF. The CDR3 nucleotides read TGTGCCAGCAGTTTAGCAGGGACTTACTCCTACGAGCAGTACTTC. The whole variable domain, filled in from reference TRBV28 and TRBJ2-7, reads DVKVTQSSRYLVKRTGEKVFLECVQDMDHENMFWYRQDPGLGLRLIYFSYDVKMKEKGDIPEGYSVSREKKERFSLILESASTNQTSMYLCASSLAGTYSYEQYFGPGTRLTVT.

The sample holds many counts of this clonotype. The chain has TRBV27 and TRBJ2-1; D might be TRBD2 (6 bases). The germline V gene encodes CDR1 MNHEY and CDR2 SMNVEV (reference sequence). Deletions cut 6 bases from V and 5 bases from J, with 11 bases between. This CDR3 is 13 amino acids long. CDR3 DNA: TGTGCCAGCAGCCCGGGACTTCACAATGAGCAGTTCTTC. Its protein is CASSPGLHNEQFF.

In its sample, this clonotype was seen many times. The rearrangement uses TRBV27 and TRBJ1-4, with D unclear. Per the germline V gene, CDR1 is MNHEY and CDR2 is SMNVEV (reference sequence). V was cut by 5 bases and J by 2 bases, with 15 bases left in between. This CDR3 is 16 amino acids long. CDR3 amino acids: CASSDTLKGTNEKLFF. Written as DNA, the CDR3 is TGTGCCAGCAGTGACACCCTAAAGGGCACTAATGAAAAACTGTTTTTT.

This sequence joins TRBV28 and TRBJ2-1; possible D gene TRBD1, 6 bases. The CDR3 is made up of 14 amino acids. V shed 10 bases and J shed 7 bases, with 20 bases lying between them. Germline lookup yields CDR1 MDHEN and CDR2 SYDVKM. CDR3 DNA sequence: TGTGCCACCGGATCACTACAGGGCCCAAATGAGCAGTTCTTC. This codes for CATGSLQGPNEQFF.

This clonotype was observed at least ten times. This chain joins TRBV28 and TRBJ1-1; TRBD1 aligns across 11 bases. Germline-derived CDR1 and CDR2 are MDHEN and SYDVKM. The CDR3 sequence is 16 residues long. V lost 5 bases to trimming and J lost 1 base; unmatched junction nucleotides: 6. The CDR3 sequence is CASSRTGGAGNTEAFF. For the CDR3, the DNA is TGTGCCAGCAGTCGGACAGGGGGCGCCGGGAACACTGAAGCTTTCTTT.

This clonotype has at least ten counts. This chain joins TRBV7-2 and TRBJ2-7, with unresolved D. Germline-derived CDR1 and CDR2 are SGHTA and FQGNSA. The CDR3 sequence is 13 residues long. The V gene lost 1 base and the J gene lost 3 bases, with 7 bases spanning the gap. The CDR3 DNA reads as TGTGCCAGCAGCTTAGAGGGCAACTACGAGCAGTACTTC. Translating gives CASSLEGNYEQYF.

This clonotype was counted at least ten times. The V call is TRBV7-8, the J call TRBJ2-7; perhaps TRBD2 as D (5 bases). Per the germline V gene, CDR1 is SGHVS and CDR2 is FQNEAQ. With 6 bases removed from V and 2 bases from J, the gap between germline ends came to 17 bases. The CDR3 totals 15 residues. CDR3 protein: CASRYLPTGTYEQYF. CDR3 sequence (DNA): TGTGCCAGCAGGTACCTACCCACGGGAACCTACGAGCAGTACTTC.

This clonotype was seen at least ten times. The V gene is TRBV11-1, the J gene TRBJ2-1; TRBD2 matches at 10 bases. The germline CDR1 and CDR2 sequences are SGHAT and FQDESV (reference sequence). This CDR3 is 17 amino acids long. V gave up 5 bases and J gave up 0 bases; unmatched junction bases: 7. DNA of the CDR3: TGTGCCAGCAGCCTAGGACTAGCGGCAAGCTCCTACAATGAGCAGTTCTTC. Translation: CASSLGLAASSYNEQFF.

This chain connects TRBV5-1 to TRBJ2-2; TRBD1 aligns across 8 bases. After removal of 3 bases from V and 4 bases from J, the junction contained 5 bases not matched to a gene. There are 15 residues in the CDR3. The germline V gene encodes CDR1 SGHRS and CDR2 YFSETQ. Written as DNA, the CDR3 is TGCGCCAGCAGCTCCGACGGGACAGGCACCGGGGAGCTGTTTTTT. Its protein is CASSSDGTGTGELFF.

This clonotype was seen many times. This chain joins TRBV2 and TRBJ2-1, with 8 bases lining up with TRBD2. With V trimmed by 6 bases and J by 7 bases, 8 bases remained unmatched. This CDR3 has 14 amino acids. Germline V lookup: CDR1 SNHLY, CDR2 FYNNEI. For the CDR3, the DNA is TGTGCCAGCAGAGGGAGACTAGCGAGGAATGAGCAGTTCTTC. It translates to CASRGRLARNEQFF.

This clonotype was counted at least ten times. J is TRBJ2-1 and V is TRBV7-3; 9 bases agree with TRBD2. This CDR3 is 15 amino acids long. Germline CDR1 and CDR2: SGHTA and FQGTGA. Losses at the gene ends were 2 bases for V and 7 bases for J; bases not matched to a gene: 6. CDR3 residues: CASSLGAGGGNEQFF. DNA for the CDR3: TGTGCCAGCAGCTTAGGGGCGGGAGGGGGGAATGAGCAGTTCTTC.

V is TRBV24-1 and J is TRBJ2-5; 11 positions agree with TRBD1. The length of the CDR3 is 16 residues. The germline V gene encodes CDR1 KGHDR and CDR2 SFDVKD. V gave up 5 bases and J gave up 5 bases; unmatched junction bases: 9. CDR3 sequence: CATSVSGQGGRETQYF. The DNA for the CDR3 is TGTGCCACCAGTGTATCGGGACAGGGGGGTAGGGAGACCCAGTACTTC.

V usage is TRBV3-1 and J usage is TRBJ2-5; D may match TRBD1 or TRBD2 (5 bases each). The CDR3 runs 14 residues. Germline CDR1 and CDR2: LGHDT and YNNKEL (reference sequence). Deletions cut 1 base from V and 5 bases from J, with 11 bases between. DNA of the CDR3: TGTGCCAGCAGCCAAGGACAGTGGAGGGAGACCCAGTACTTC. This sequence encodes CASSQGQWRETQYF.

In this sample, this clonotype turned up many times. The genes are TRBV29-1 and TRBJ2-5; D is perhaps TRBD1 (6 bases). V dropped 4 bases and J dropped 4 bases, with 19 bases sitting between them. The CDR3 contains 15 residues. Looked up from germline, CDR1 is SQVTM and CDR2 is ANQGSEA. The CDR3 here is CSVVWTQGRSETQYF. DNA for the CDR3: TGCAGCGTTGTTTGGACACAGGGACGGTCAGAGACCCAGTACTTC.

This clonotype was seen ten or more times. CDR3 in amino acids: CASSLGGSGYEQYF. The CDR3 region has the DNA TGTGCCAGCAGTTTAGGTGGGAGTGGGTACGAGCAGTACTTC. This chain joins TRBV28 and TRBJ2-7, with D perhaps TRBD2 (5 bases). Trimming took off 2 bases at V and 4 bases at J, with 12 bases between the two ends. The CDR3 consists of 14 residues. Germline V CDR1 and CDR2: MDHEN, SYDVKM. Looking up the rest from reference TRBV28 and TRBJ2-7 gives the full variable domain: DVKVTQSSRYLVKRTGEKVFLECVQDMDHENMFWYRQDPGLGLRLIYFSYDVKMKEKGDIPEGYSVSREKKERFSLILESASTNQTSMYLCASSLGGSGYEQYFGPGTRLTVT.